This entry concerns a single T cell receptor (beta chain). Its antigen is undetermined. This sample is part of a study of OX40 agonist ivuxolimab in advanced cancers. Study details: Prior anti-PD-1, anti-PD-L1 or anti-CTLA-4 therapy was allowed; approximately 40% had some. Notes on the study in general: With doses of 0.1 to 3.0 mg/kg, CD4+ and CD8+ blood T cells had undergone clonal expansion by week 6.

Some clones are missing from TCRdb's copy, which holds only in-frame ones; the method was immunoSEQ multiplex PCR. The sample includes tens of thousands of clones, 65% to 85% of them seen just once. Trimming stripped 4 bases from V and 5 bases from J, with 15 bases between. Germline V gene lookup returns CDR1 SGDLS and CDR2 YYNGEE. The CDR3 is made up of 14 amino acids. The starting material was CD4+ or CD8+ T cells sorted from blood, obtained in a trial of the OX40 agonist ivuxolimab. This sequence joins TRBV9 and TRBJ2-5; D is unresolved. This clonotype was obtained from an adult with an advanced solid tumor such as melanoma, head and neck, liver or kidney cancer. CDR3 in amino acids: CASSRAVFSETQYF. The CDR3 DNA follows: TGTGCCAGCAGCCGGGCCGTCTTTTCGGAGACCCAGTACTTC.